This T cell receptor (beta chain) came from a study of CD4 and CD8 cells across lung adenocarcinoma regions. CDR1 is MNHEY, CDR2 SVGAGI, per germline. The CDR3 covers 15 residues. Germline trimming cut 3 bases from V and 9 bases from J; bases unmatched to any gene: 9. This clonotype is labeled as medium-sized. The patients had localized lung adenocarcinoma, a non-small cell subtype. A single record per CDR3 protein comes from TCRdb applying MiXCR to the PCR reads. The sample gives 6,000 to 7,500 distinct CDR3 sequences, approximately 51% of which show up once; 95% to 97% is in the top ten. This rearrangement joins TRBV6-5 to TRBJ2-1; 9 bases map to TRBD2. Specimen: CD8+ T cells from the center of a lung tumor. The clonotype comes from a male donor with lung adenocarcinoma. The CD4 and CD8 labels of this study may be unreliable. For the CDR3, the DNA is TGTGCCAGCAGTTATGGGAGCGGGGGGCCGGGTGAGCAGTTCTTC. This translates into CASSYGSGGPGEQFF.